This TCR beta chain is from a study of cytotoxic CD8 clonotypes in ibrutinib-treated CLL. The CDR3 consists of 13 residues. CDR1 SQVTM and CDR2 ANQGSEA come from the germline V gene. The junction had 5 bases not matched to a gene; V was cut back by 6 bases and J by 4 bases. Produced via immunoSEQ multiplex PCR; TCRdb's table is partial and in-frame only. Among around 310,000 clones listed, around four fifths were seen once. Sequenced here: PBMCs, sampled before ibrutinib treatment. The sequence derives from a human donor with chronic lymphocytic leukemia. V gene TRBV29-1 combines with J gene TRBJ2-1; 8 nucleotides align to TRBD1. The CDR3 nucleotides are TGCAGCGTACGGGACAGGATTTACAATGAGCAGTTCTTC. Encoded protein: CSVRDRIYNEQFF.